This TCR beta chain is drawn from a study of T cell changes during pregnancy in multiple sclerosis. The assay was immunoSEQ multiplex PCR, and TCRdb's table has in-frame clones only and misses some. The repertoire includes around 59,000 clones, about 91% of them detected once, and about 0.93% sits in the top ten. Germline CDR1 is SGDLS and CDR2 is YYNGEE. The ends lost 5 bases at V and 3 bases at J; junction bases unmatched: 14. The CDR3 extends over 17 amino acids. The origin of this receptor is a female donor with multiple sclerosis, enrolled in a pregnancy study. Here the sequenced sample was peripheral blood, taken in the first trimester of pregnancy. The chain recombines TRBV9 with TRBJ2-7; 10 positions agree with TRBD1. CDR3 amino acids: CASSRSIAGTGDYEQYF. The CDR3 DNA is TGTGCCAGCAGTAGATCTATTGCCGGGACAGGGGACTACGAGCAGTACTTC.